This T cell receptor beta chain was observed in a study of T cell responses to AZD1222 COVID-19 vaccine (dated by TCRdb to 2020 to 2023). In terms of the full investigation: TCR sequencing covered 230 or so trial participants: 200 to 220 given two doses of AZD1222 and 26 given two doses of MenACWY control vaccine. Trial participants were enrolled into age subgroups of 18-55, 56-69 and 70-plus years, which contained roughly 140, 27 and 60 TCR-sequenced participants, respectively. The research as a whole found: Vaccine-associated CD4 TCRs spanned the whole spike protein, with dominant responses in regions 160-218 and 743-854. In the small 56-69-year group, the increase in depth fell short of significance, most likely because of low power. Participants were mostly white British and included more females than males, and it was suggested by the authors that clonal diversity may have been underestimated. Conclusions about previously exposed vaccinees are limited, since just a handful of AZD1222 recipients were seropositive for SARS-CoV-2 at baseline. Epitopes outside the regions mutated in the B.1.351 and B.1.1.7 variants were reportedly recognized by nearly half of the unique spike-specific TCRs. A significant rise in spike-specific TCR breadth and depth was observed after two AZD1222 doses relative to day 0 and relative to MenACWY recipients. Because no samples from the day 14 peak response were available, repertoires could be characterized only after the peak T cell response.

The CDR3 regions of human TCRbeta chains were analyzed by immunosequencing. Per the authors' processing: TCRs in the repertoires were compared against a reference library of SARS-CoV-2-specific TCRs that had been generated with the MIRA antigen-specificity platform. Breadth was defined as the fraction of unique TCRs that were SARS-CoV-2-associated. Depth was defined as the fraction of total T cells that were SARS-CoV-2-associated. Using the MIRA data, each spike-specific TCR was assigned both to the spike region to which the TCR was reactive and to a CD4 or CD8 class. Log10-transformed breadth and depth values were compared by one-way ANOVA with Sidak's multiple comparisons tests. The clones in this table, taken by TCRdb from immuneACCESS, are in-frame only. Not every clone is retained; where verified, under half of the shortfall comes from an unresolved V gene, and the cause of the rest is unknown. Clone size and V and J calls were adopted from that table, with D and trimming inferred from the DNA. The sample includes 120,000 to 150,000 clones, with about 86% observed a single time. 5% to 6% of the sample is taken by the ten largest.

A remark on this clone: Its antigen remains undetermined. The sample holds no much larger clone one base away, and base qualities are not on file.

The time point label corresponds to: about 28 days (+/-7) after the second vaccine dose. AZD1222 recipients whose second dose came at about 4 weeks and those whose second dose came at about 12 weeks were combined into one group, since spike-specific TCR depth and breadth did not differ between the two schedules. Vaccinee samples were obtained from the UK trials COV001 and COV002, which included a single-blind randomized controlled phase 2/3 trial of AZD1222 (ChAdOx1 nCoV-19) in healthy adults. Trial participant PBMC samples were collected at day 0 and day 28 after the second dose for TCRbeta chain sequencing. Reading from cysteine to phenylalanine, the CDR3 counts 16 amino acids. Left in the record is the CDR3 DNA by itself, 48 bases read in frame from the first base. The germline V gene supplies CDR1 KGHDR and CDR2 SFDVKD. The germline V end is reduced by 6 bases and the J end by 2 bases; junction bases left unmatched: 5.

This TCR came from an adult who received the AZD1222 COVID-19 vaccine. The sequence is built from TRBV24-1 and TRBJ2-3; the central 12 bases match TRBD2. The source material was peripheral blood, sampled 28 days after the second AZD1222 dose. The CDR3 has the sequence CATSFTSGGNTDTQYF. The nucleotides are TGTGCCACCAGTTTTACTAGCGGGGGGAACACAGATACGCAGTATTTT.